This TCR beta chain was recorded in a study of T cell responses to AZD1222 COVID-19 vaccine. Study-level findings and limits: Baseline serology detected seropositivity in only a handful of AZD1222 recipients. Elevations in Spike-specific TCR breadth and depth followed administration of two AZD1222 doses. Scientists sampled the repertoires only once the peak T cell response had passed.

About this clone itself: What it binds is not known.

The CDR3 is 15 residues long. Trimming pared 3 bases from V and 4 bases from J, leaving 12 bases between. Germline CDR1 and CDR2: KGHSH and LQKENI. Only in-frame clones appear in the TCRdb table, and some are missing; sequencing was by immunoSEQ multiplex PCR. The sample holds 100,000 to 150,000 clones; approximately 91% are singletons and the top ten take 0.9% to 1.2%. This chain uses TRBV18 with TRBJ2-2; a possible D gene is TRBD2 (6 bases). The sample consisted of peripheral blood, taken 28 days after the second AZD1222 dose. The origin of this receptor is an adult who received the AZD1222 COVID-19 vaccine. The CDR3 DNA reads as TGTGCCAGCTCACCTACTAGCCTACCCACCGGGGAGCTGTTTTTT. As protein: CASSPTSLPTGELFF.